The rows below give T cell receptor beta chains drawn from one sample of a study of blood T cell repertoires in COVID-19. Some clones are missing from TCRdb's copy, which holds only in-frame ones; the method was immunoSEQ multiplex PCR. The table shows approximately 200,000 clones, with 70% to 90% occurring only once. Sequenced input: peripheral blood. These receptors were collected from a woman aged 25 to 39 with active or convalescent COVID-19. Both conserved end residues are part of each CDR3. The D gene is left open where the match is weak. Clone size, where shown, is once, few, many, or a class for clones that have expanded.

CDR3 length,V gene,J gene,clone size,D gene,CDR3 DNA,CDR3 protein
9,TRBV20-1,TRBJ2-1,-,-,TGCAGTGCTAGCGGTGAGCAGTTCTTC,CSASGEQFF
14,TRBV19,TRBJ2-7,-,-,TGTGCCAGTAGCTTTACAGGGAGCTCCTACGAGCAGTACTTC,CASSFTGSSYEQYF
17,TRBV21-1,TRBJ2-2,-,-,TGTGCCAGCAGCGATTCTAGCGGGGGAAAAGAAACCGGGGAGCTGTTTTTT,CASSDSSGGKETGELFF
15,TRBV6-5,TRBJ1-6,-,-,TGTGCCAGCCGAATTAAGGACAGATTTAATTCACCCCTCCACTTT,CASRIKDRFNSPLHF
13,TRBV2,TRBJ1-5,-,-,TGTGCCAGCACCCCAAGGGAGAATCAGCCCCAGCATTTT,CASTPRENQPQHF
13,TRBV7-2,TRBJ1-2,-,-,TGTGCCAGCAGCTTCGACAGGAGCTATGGCTACACCTTC,CASSFDRSYGYTF
13,TRBV12-3/TRBV12-4,TRBJ2-3,-,-,TGTGCCAGCGCGAACCGGGGTTCAGATACGCAGTATTTT,CASANRGSDTQYF
15,TRBV4-1,TRBJ2-7,-,-,TGCGCCAGCAGCCAACTCTGGCGGGGTACCTACGAGCAGTACTTC,CASSQLWRGTYEQYF
13,TRBV28,TRBJ2-5,-,TRBD1,TGTGCCAGCAGTTGGCCGGGACAGAGGATCCAGTACTTC,CASSWPGQRIQYF
15,TRBV5-1,TRBJ2-7,-,-,TGCGCCAGCAGCTTGAACCAGGGGGGATCCTACGAGCAGTACTTC,CASSLNQGGSYEQYF
16,TRBV7-9,TRBJ1-2,-,TRBD1,TGTGCCAGCAGCTTAGCCGGGACAGTAAAGAGCTATGGCTACACCTTC,CASSLAGTVKSYGYTF
17,TRBV11-2,TRBJ2-7,-,TRBD2,TGTGCCAGCAGGCTTGCGGAAGCGGGAGAAATTTCCCACGAGCAGTACTTC,CASRLAEAGEISHEQYF
15,TRBV10-2,TRBJ1-2,-,TRBD1,TGCGCCAGCAGTGGGACAGGGACCGTCGGCTATGGCTACACCTTC,CASSGTGTVGYGYTF
15,TRBV19,TRBJ2-1,-,TRBD2,TGTGCCAGTACCATTGGGACTAGGAGTAGGGATGAGCAGTTCTTC,CASTIGTRSRDEQFF
13,TRBV5-1,TRBJ2-3,-,-,TGCGCCAGCAGCACCGGGACACCAGATACGCAGTATTTT,CASSTGTPDTQYF
13,TRBV2,TRBJ1-5,-,TRBD1,TGTGCCAGCAGCGCGGACAGGGCAGGGCCCCAGCATTTT,CASSADRAGPQHF
16,TRBV19,TRBJ2-5,-,TRBD1,TGTGCCAGTAGTATAGTGCCGGGACAGGGTGGCGAGACCCAGTACTTC,CASSIVPGQGGETQYF
15,TRBV19,TRBJ2-2,-,TRBD2,TGTGCCACCAGTACGACTAGCGGCCTCACCGGGGAGCTGTTTTTT,CATSTTSGLTGELFF
15,TRBV5-1,TRBJ2-1,-,TRBD2,TGCGCCAGCAGCTCAAGACTAGCGGGAGGGGGTGAGCAGTTCTTC,CASSSRLAGGGEQFF
13,TRBV28,TRBJ1-2,-,-,TGTGCCAGCAGTTTCGGTGAGGGAATCGGCTACACCTTC,CASSFGEGIGYTF
14,TRBV30,TRBJ2-7,-,TRBD1,TGTGCCTGGAGTGTAGGGACAGGTAACTACGAGCAGTACTTC,CAWSVGTGNYEQYF
16,TRBV6-6,TRBJ2-7,-,TRBD2,TGTGCCAGCAGTTACTCCGGGACCCCGGGGGGCTACGAGCAGTACTTC,CASSYSGTPGGYEQYF
16,TRBV5-1,TRBJ1-2,-,TRBD1,TGCGCCAGCAGCTTGGGGACAGGCATTAACAACTATGGCTACACCTTC,CASSLGTGINNYGYTF
16,TRBV18,TRBJ2-2,-,-,TGTGCCAGCTCACCACCGGGGGGGCGCGGCACCGGGGAGCTGTTTTTT,CASSPPGGRGTGELFF
13,TRBV11-2,TRBJ1-1,-,-,TGTGCCAGCAGCTTAAAAGGGGATACTGAAGCTTTCTTT,CASSLKGDTEAFF
15,TRBV2,TRBJ1-2,-,-,TGTGCCAGCAGTGCTCGACCTACAGGGAGTGGCGGCTACACCTTC,CASSARPTGSGGYTF
16,TRBV6-1,TRBJ2-2,-,-,TGTGCCAGCAGTGAAGGTCGACAGTTTCTTTCCGGGGAGCTGTTTTTT,CASSEGRQFLSGELFF
17,TRBV7-9,TRBJ2-5,-,TRBD2,TGTGCCAGCAGCCAGGGACTAGCGGGAGGGGGTCAAGAGACCCAGTACTTC,CASSQGLAGGGQETQYF
13,TRBV19,TRBJ2-3,-,-,TGTGCCAGTAGCTCCCCTTCCCTAGATACGCAGTATTTT,CASSSPSLDTQYF
14,TRBV15,TRBJ2-1,-,TRBD1,TGTGCCACCAGCGCGGGACAGGCAGTCGATGAGCAGTTCTTC,CATSAGQAVDEQFF
16,TRBV11-2,TRBJ2-4,-,-,TGTGCCAGCAGCTCTTTCTACGGGACAATAAAAAACATTCAGTACTTC,CASSSFYGTIKNIQYF
15,TRBV27,TRBJ2-5,once,TRBD2,TGTGCCAGCAGTCCGGGCGGGGGACTAGTAGTGCCCCAGTACTTC,CASSPGGGLVVPQYF
13,TRBV28,TRBJ1-2,-,-,TGTGCCAGCAGAACTCAGGGCCTCTATGGCTACACCTTC,CASRTQGLYGYTF
15,TRBV5-1,TRBJ1-1,once,TRBD1,TGCGCCAGCAGCTTGGGGGGACAGTGGGAAAATGAAGCTTTCTTT,CASSLGGQWENEAFF
16,TRBV6-2/TRBV6-3,TRBJ2-7,-,TRBD2,TGTGCCAGCAGTTTGTCACTAGCGGGAGGTGGCGACGAGCAGTACTTC,CASSLSLAGGGDEQYF
17,TRBV10-1,TRBJ2-3,-,TRBD2,TGCGCCAGCAGTGAGTCGGCTAGCGGGGGGTTCACAGATACGCAGTATTTT,CASSESASGGFTDTQYF
14,TRBV7-9,TRBJ2-7,-,TRBD1,TGTGCCAGCAGCCCAGGGGGCGCCTCCTACGAGCAGTACTTC,CASSPGGASYEQYF
16,TRBV21-1,TRBJ1-1,-,-,TGTGCCAGCAGACGGAGGGCAGGGCGAGAGAACACTGAAGCTTTCTTT,CASRRRAGRENTEAFF
16,TRBV6-2/TRBV6-3,TRBJ2-5,-,-,TGTGCCAGCAGTTACTCGGTGCTCGGGTTAGGGGCGACCCAGTACTTC,CASSYSVLGLGATQYF
13,TRBV9,TRBJ2-5,-,TRBD1,TGTGCCAGCAGCGCCGGGACAGAAGAGACCCAGTACTTC,CASSAGTEETQYF
17,TRBV28,TRBJ2-3,-,TRBD2,TGTGCCAGCAGTTTACAAACTAGCGGGATGAGCACAGATACGCAGTATTTT,CASSLQTSGMSTDTQYF
14,TRBV18,TRBJ2-7,-,TRBD1,TGTGCCAGCTCACCATTGGGACAGCCCTCAGAGCAGTACTTC,CASSPLGQPSEQYF
14,TRBV5-1,TRBJ2-2,-,TRBD1,TGCGCCAGCAGCCCGGGACAGTATCTCGGGGAGCTGTTTTTT,CASSPGQYLGELFF
13,TRBV30,TRBJ1-1,once,-,TGTGCCTGGGGTACCAGGGGGAACACTGAAGCTTTCTTT,CAWGTRGNTEAFF
11,TRBV2,TRBJ2-3,-,-,TGTGCCAGCAGTCTGACAGATACGCAGTATTTT,CASSLTDTQYF
14,TRBV9,TRBJ2-7,-,-,TGTGCCAGCAGCCCCGGGACACTGTACTACGAGCAGTACTTC,CASSPGTLYYEQYF
14,TRBV19,TRBJ1-5,-,-,TGTGCCAGTAGTATAGGGCTGGGCAATCAGCCCCAGCATTTT,CASSIGLGNQPQHF
14,TRBV5-1,TRBJ2-7,-,-,TGCGCCAGCAGCCCTGAGACAGGAACCTACGAGCAGTACTTC,CASSPETGTYEQYF
16,TRBV5-6,TRBJ2-7,once,-,TGTGCCAGCAGCTCACCCTCTCAGGGGCTGACCTACGAGCAGTACTTC,CASSSPSQGLTYEQYF
15,TRBV3-1/TRBV3-2,TRBJ2-1,once,TRBD2,TGTGCCAGCAGCCCTGTACGGACTAGGAAGGATGAGCAGTTCTTC,CASSPVRTRKDEQFF
16,TRBV5-1,TRBJ2-2,-,-,TGCGCCAGCAGCTTGGCCTGGCAGGGTGGCACCGGGGAGCTGTTTTTT,CASSLAWQGGTGELFF
15,TRBV11-2,TRBJ2-2,-,TRBD1,TGTGCCAGCAGCCCCCGGGACAGATACACCGGGGAGCTGTTTTTT,CASSPRDRYTGELFF
13,TRBV11-3,TRBJ2-3,-,-,TGTGCCAGCAGCTTGGCCGGGACAGATACGCAGTATTTT,CASSLAGTDTQYF
16,TRBV6-5,TRBJ2-1,-,TRBD1,TGTGCCAGCAGTTACGGAGGGACAGGTAATGTCAATGAGCAGTTCTTC,CASSYGGTGNVNEQFF
17,TRBV4-2,TRBJ1-1,-,-,TGTGCCAGCAGCCAAGATCCCGGTGAGGTAGGGAGCACTGAAGCTTTCTTT,CASSQDPGEVGSTEAFF